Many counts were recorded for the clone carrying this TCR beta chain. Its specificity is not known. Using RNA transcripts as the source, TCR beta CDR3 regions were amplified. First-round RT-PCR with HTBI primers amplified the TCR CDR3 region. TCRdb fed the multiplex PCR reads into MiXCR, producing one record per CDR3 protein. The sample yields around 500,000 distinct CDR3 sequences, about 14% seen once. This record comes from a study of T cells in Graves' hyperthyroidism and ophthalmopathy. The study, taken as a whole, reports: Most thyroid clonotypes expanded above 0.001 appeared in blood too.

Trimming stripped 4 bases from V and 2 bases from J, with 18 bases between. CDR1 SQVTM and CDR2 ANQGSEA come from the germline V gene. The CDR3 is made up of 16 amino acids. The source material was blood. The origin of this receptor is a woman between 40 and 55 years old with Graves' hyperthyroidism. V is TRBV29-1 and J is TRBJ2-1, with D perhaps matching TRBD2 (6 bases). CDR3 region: CSVVPSGEIPYNEQFF. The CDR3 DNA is TGCAGCGTTGTCCCCTCGGGGGAAATCCCCTACAATGAGCAGTTCTTC.